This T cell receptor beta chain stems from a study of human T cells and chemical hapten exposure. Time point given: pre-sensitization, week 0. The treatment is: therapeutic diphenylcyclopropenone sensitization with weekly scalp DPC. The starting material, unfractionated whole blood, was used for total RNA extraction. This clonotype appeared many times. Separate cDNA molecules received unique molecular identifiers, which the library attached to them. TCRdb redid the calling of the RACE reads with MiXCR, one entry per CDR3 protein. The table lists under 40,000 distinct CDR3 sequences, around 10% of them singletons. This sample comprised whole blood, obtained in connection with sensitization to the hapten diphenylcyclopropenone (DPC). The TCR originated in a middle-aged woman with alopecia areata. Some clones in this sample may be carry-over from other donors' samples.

The CDR3 coding sequence is TGCAGCGCTACTAGTGGCGCAACTGAAGCTTTCTTT. This gives the protein CSATSGATEAFF. The V and J genes are TRBV29-1 and TRBJ1-1; no reliable D call. The V end was cut by 7 bases, the J end by 5 bases, with 14 bases between. Germline lookup yields CDR1 SQVTM and CDR2 ANQGSEA. The CDR3 spans 12 residues.